This entry concerns a single T cell receptor (beta chain). Antigen: not known. The CDR3 sequence is 18 residues long. V shed 0 bases, J shed 6 bases, and the junction held 12 bases outside the gene matches. Germline-derived CDR1 and CDR2 are SGHNT and YYREEE (reference sequence). The record originates from a study of shared clonotypes between healthy human individuals. Study-wide background: Plates per donor: three CD4 naive, three CD4 memory, two CD8 naive, one CD8 memory. Findings and limits, study-wide: Memory subsets generally showed lower estimated richness than naive subsets.

Deep-level running was used for the assay. Per the original data handling: Junction-only sequences without quality scores were provided by ImmunoSEQ, so filtering was different. Some clones are missing from TCRdb's copy, which holds only in-frame ones; the method was immunoSEQ multiplex PCR. That table is the source of V, J and clone size, and D and trimming were worked out from the DNA. The sample lists around 2.5 million clones, over 85% occurring once. The chain combines TRBV5-4 with TRBJ2-2; TRBD2 matches 9 bases. The receptor was isolated from a man younger than 35 in good health. Some clones in this sample may be carry-over from other donors' samples. Material for sequencing was naive CD4+ T cells from PBMCs. This sample's subset: CD45RA+ positively selected. The chain's CDR3 is CASSLGRGSGSGAGELFF. In DNA, the CDR3 is TGTGCCAGCAGCTTGGGACGAGGTAGCGGGAGTGGGGCCGGGGAGCTGTTTTTT.